The 12 T cell receptor beta chains presented below share a single source sample, sequenced in a study of T cell clusters in autoimmune cytopenias. TRB was amplified from 250 ng of peripheral blood genomic DNA per sample. TRB was amplified by touch-down multiplex PCR, primer pools A and B combined. Reanalyzing the multiplex PCR reads, TCRdb keeps one entry per CDR3 protein, without DNA. Its clone listing holds approximately 12,000 distinct CDR3 sequences. This sample was also put to use in a study of T cell repertoires in aging, cancer and after chemotherapy.

Source material: peripheral blood. These receptors originate from a human donor in good health.

The J gene is TRBJ2-5, the V gene TRBV5-6; checking the TCRdb D call of TRBD2 is not possible without DNA. The CDR3 is made up of 15 amino acids. Germline CDR1 is SGHDT and CDR2 is YYEEEE. The CDR3 is CASSWTSGGSETQYF.

The CDR3 here is CAISAPRDRDTGELFF. This chain joins TRBV10-3 and TRBJ2-2; TCRdb's assignment of TRBD1 cannot be checked, as there is no DNA. Per germline, CDR1 ENHRY and CDR2 SYGVKD. This CDR3 comprises 16 residues.

The chain links TRBV7-6 to TRBJ2-7; TCRdb picks TRBD1, but there is no DNA to check that call. The germline gives CDR1 SGHVS, CDR2 FNYEAQ. This CDR3 is built from 14 residues. CDR3 amino acids: CASSPAGTGDEQYF.

The chain uses TRBV30 and TRBJ1-1; the D call from TCRdb, TRBD1, cannot be confirmed without DNA. The germline CDR1 and CDR2 sequences are GTSNPN and SVGIG (reference sequence). This CDR3 region has 13 residues. This CDR3 is CAWTRDRDTEAFF.

The rearrangement joins TRBV20-1 to TRBJ2-1. CDR1 and CDR2 from the germline V gene are DFQATT and SNEGSKA (reference sequence). The CDR3 has 12 amino acids. CDR3: CSARDRLSGQFF.

The chain is built from TRBV11-3 and TRBJ1-4; there is no DNA to check the TCRdb D call of TRBD1. The CDR3 loop spans 14 amino acids. The germline CDR1 and CDR2 sequences are SGHNT and YENEEA. The CDR3 sequence: CASSPDRSNEKLFF.

This chain joins TRBV6-5 and TRBJ1-1. Germline CDR1 MNHEY, CDR2 SVGAGI. The CDR3 is made up of 14 amino acids. CDR3 loop: CASSEAMSNTEAFF.

This clonotype ranks as medium-sized in terms of frequency. This chain links TRBV6-5 with TRBJ2-5. The length of the CDR3 is 13 residues. In germline, CDR1 is MNHEY, CDR2 SVGAGI. This chain's CDR3 is CASSYSTTKTQYF.

This chain's CDR3 is CASSPIAGGREETQYF. The rearrangement uses TRBV5-6 and TRBJ2-5; TCRdb reports TRBD2, a call that lacks DNA to check it against. CDR3 length: 16 amino acids. CDR1 is SGHDT, CDR2 YYEEEE, per germline.

The chain links TRBV6-5 to TRBJ1-2; with no DNA, the TCRdb D assignment of TRBD1 cannot be verified. This CDR3 spans 14 amino acids. CDR1 and CDR2 from the germline V gene are MNHEY and SVGAGI. CDR3 sequence reads: CASSYLATGGGYTF.

The V call is TRBV19, the J call TRBJ1-1; TCRdb's assignment of TRBD1 cannot be checked, as there is no DNA. CDR1 is LNHDA and CDR2 is SQIVND in the germline V gene (reference sequence). This CDR3 comprises 15 residues. The CDR3: CASSLTGGVVTEAFF.

The rearrangement uses TRBV6-2 or TRBV6-3 and TRBJ1-2; TCRdb lists TRBD1, though no DNA is available to test this call. This CDR3 has 15 amino acids. Germline CDR1 MNHEY, CDR2 SVGEGT. CDR3 residues: CASLVPQGLGYGYTF.